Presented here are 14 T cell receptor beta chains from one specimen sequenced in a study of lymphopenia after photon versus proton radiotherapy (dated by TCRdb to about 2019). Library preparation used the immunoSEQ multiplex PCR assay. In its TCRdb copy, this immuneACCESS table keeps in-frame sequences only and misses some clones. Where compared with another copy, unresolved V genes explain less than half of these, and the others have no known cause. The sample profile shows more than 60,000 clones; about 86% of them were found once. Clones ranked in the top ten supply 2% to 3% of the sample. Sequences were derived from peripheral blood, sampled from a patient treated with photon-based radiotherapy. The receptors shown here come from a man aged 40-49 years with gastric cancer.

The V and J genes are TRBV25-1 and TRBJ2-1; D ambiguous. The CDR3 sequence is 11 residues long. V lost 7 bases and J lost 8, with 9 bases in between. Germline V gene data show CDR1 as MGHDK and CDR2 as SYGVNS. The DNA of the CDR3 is TGTGCCAGCACAGGACGGCATGAGCAGTTCTTC. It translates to CASTGRHEQFF.

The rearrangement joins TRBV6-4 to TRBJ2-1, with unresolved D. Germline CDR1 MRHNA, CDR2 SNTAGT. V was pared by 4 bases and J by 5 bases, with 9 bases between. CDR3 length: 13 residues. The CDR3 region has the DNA TGTGCCAGCAGTGGGGGAACCCACAATGAGCAGTTCTTC. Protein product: CASSGGTHNEQFF.

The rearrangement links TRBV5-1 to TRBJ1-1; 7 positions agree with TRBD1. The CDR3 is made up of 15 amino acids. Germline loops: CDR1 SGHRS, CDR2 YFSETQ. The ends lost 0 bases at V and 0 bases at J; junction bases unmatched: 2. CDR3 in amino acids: CASSLGGTVNTEAFF. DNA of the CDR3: TGCGCCAGCAGCTTGGGGGGGACAGTGAACACTGAAGCTTTCTTT.

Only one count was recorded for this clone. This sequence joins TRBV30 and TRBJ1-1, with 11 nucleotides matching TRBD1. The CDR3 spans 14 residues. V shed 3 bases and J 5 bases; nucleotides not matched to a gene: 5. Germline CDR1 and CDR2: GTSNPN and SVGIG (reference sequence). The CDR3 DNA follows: TGTGCCTGGAGAACCGGGACAGGGGGGACTGAAGCTTTCTTT. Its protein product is CAWRTGTGGTEAFF.

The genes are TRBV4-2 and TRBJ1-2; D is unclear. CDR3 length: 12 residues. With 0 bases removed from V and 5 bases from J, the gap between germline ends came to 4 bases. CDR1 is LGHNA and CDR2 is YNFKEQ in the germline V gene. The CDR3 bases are TGTGCCAGCAGCCAAGATCGGTATGGCTACACCTTC. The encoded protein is CASSQDRYGYTF.

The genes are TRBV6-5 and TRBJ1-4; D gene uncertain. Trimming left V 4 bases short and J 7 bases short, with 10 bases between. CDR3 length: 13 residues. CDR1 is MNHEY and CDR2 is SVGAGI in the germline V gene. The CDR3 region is CASSFDLAEKLFF. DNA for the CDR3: TGTGCCAGCAGTTTCGACCTTGCTGAAAAACTGTTTTTT.

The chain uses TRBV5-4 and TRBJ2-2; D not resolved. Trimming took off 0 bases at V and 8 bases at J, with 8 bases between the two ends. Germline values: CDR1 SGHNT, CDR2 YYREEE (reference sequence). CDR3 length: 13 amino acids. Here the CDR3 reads CASSLAGPGELFF. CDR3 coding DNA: TGTGCCAGCAGCTTGGCTGGGCCTGGGGAGCTGTTTTTT.

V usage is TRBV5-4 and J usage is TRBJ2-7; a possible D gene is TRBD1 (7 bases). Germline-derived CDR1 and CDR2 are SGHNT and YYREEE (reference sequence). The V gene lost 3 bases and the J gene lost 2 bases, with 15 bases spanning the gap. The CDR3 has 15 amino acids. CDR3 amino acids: CASSSYQGGPYEQYF. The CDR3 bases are TGTGCCAGCAGCTCGTATCAGGGGGGCCCCTACGAGCAGTACTTC. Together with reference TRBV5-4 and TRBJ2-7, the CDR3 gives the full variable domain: ETGVTQSPTHLIKTRGQQVTLRCSSQSGHNTVSWYQQALGQGPQFIFQYYREEENGRGNFPPRFSGLQFPNYSSELNVNALELDDSALYLCASSSYQGGPYEQYFGPGTRLTVT.

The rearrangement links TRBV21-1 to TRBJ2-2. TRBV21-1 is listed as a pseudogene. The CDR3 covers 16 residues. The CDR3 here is CASSTGGREWTGELFF. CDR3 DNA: TGTGCCAGCAGCACAGGCGGCAGGGAGTGGACCGGGGAGCTGTTTTTT.

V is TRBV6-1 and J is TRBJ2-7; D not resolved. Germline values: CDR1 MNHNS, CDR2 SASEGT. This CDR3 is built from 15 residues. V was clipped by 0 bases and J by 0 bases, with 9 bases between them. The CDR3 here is CASSEARADSYEQYF. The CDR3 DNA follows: TGTGCCAGCAGTGAAGCAAGGGCAGACTCCTACGAGCAGTACTTC.

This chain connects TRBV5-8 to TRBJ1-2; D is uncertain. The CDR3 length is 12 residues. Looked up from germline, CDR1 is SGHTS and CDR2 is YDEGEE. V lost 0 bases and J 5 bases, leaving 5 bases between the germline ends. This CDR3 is CASSLGMYGYTF. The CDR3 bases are TGTGCCAGCAGCTTGGGCATGTATGGCTACACCTTC.

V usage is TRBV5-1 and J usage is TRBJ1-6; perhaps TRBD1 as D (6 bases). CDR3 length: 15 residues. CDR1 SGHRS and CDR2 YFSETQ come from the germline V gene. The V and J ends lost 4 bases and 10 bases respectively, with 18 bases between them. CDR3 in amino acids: CASSPQEGEGSPLHF. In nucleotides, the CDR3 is TGCGCCAGCAGCCCCCAGGAGGGGGAAGGATCACCCCTCCACTTT.

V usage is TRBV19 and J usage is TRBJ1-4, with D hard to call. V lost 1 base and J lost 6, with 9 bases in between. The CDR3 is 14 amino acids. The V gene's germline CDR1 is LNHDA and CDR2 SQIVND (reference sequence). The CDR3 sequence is CASSIAQRDEKLFF. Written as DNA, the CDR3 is TGTGCCAGTAGTATAGCCCAGAGGGATGAAAAACTGTTTTTT.

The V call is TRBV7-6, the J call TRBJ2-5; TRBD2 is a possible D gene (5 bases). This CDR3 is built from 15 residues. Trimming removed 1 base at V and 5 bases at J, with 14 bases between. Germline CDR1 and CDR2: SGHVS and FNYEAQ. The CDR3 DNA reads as TGTGCCAGCAGCTTAGTTTATCCGGGAAGCGAGACCCAGTACTTC. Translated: CASSLVYPGSETQYF.